The entry below describes one T cell receptor (beta chain). Its binding antigen is unknown. No much larger clonotype is one base removed from it; base qualities were not supplied. The immunoSEQ Assay, a bias-controlled multiplex PCR, was used to amplify TCRbeta CDR3 regions from genomic DNA. The published analysis was carried out like this. Nucleated cell counts per sample were estimated from amplification of reference gene primers within the assay. To quantify the absolute abundance of each unique TCRbeta CDR3 rearrangement, sequence reads were collapsed and filtered. For each sample, productive Simpson clonality was calculated by taking the square root of Simpson's diversity index across productive rearrangements. TCRdb's version of the immuneACCESS table is confined to in-frame rearrangements and falls short of the full clone set. An unresolved V gene accounts for under half of the shortfall where checked; the remainder is of unknown origin. That table supplies the V and J calls and clone size; D and trimming were determined from the DNA. The table for this sample lists approximately 300,000 clones; around 87% of them were counted only once. The ten top clones hold 3.5% to 4% of the sample.

Each collaborating institution followed its own protocols to collect whole blood in K2EDTA tubes. Collaborator samples were shipped for TCRbeta analysis as frozen whole blood, isolated PBMCs, or DNA extracted from either sample type. The trim is 2 bases for V and 3 bases for J, with a gap of 8 bases between the germline ends. From the germline V gene, CDR1 is LGHNA and CDR2 is YSLEER. The cysteine opens and the phenylalanine closes a CDR3 of 13 amino acids. CDR3 DNA only is kept here, 39 bases in frame from base 1. This sample is part of a study of blood T cell repertoires in COVID-19 (dated by TCRdb to 2020 to 2022). For context, the study as a whole: Samples from collaborators originated in the United States, Italy and Spain and spanned both the acute and convalescent phases of COVID-19. A de-identified subject ID, COVID-19 status, age in years and sex were almost always included in the sample metadata. The samples were drawn from the first 160 participants of the ongoing ImmuneRACE study and from 950 to 1,500 subjects provided by 6 global collaborators. HLA class I and class II types, where available, came from metadata supplied by the sample provider rather than from assay-based typing. Subjects who had been exposed to COVID-19, were actively infected with it, or had recovered from it provided the deeply sampled blood TCRbeta repertoires that made up the dataset. The prospective study material was composed of cDNA or gDNA derived from T cells, B-cell-depleted T cells, or PBMCs. The repertoires were released in a freely available public database meant as a resource for research on the immune response to SARS-CoV-2. Study-level results and caveats: The quantity of clinical and demographic metadata differed by source and by participant and was supplied without curation.

Sequencing was performed on peripheral blood. The TCR comes from a woman in her forties or fifties with active or convalescent COVID-19. The rearrangement joined TRBV4-3 to TRBJ2-7, with TRBD1 perhaps the D gene, on 5 matching bases. The CDR3 region has the sequence CASSQFTGYEQYF. The DNA sequence is as follows: TGCGCCAGCAGCCAATTTACAGGCTACGAGCAGTACTTC.